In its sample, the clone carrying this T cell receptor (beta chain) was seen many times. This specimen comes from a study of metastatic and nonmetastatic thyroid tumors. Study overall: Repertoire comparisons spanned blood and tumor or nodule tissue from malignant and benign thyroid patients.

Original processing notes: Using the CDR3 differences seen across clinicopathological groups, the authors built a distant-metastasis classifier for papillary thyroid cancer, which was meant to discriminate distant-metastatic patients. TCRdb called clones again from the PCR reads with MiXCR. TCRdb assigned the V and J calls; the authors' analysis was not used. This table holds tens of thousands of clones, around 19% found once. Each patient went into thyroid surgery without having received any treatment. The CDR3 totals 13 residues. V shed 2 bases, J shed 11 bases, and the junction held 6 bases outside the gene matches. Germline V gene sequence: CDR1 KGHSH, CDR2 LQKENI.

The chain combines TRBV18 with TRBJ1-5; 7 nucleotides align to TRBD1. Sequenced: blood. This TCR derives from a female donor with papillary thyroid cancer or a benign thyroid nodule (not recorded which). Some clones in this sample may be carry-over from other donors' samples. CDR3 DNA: TGTGCCAGCTCACCAGGGACAGTCCTGGCCCAGCATTTT. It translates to CASSPGTVLAQHF.